The clone carrying this TCR beta chain was detected a few times. The target antigen is unknown. As to treatment: approximately 11-day PBMC culture with coronavirus spike peptide pools or control peptides (ViraFEST assay). With 7 bases removed from V and 5 bases from J, the gap between germline ends came to 20 bases. The CDR3 has 14 amino acids. Germline-derived CDR1 and CDR2 are DFQATT and SNEGSKA (reference sequence). The data were taken from a study of vaccination and CD4 T cells after COVID-19. Background on the study: Overlapping SARS-CoV-2, HCoV-NL63, HCoV-OC43 and HCoV-229E spike peptides stimulated the cells. The study, taken as a whole, reports: From approximately 21 to 40, the median of SARS-CoV-2-reactive clonotypes rose without reaching significance.

The Oncomine TCR Beta short-read assay was what sequenced the DNA obtained from cultured CD4+ T cells. TCRdb re-called the PCR reads with MiXCR, one entry per CDR3 protein. The table lists over 10,000 distinct CDR3 sequences, 40% to 50% of them singletons, with about 17% in the top ten. Sequenced input: cultured CD4+ T cells from blood. This TCR derives from a human donor with COVID-19. This chain links TRBV20-1 with TRBJ1-1; possible D gene TRBD1, 5 bases. The CDR3 DNA sequence: TGCAGTGAAAGGAGGGGCGCGAGCGGAACTGAAGCTTTCTTT. Residues: CSERRGASGTEAFF.